This T cell receptor beta chain comes out of a study of T cells after yellow fever vaccination. Findings and caveats of the study: Most primary-vaccination clones reappeared after the booster (approximately 96% CD4, roughly 90% CD8).

The CDR3 is 14 residues long. V lost 6 bases to trimming and J lost 5 bases, with 18 bases between them. Germline V gene data show CDR1 as DFQATT and CDR2 as SNEGSKA (reference sequence). The authors made TCR cDNA by 5'RACE template switching, adding a universal primer site and UMIs. In TCRdb, the 5' RACE reads were re-called with MiXCR into one record per CDR3 protein. The data show 200,000 to 300,000 distinct CDR3 sequences, roughly 13% seen once. This clonotype was counted between two and nine times. Its antigen is as yet unknown. This chain uses TRBV20-1 with TRBJ2-3; D is tentatively TRBD1 or TRBD2 (5 bases each). The source was CD4+ T cells sorted from PBMCs, collected 45 days after the yellow fever booster vaccination. The clonotype was recovered from a man aged 25 to 40 who received the YFV17D yellow fever vaccine. This CDR3 reads CSAPGGPLRDTQYF. The CDR3 coding sequence is TGCAGTGCCCCTGGGGGACCCTTGAGAGATACGCAGTATTTT.